Listed here are 31 T cell receptor beta chains from one sample, sequenced in a study of lymphopenia after photon versus proton radiotherapy. TCRdb keeps only in-frame clones here, not all; method: immunoSEQ multiplex PCR. The sample holds around 160,000 clones; about 85% are singletons and the top ten take approximately 4.8%. Sequencing was performed on peripheral blood, taken from a patient treated with photon-based radiotherapy. Receptors were obtained from a man between 50 and 59 years old with gastric cancer.

The chain employs TRBV7-2 and TRBJ1-3; no clear D. Germline-derived CDR1 and CDR2 are SGHTA and FQGNSA. V gave up 6 bases and J gave up 7 bases, with 10 bases separating them. The CDR3 is made up of 12 amino acids. CDR3 nucleotides: TGTGCCAGCAGTCGCCCGTGGAACACCATATATTTT. This translates into CASSRPWNTIYF.

V gene TRBV10-2 combines with J gene TRBJ2-7, with a weak D call TRBD2 (6 bases). Germline V lookup: CDR1 WSHSY, CDR2 SAAADI. V gave up 7 bases and J gave up 7 bases, with 17 bases separating them. This CDR3 contains 13 residues. The CDR3, as DNA: TGCGCCAGCAAGGTCAAAGGTGGGGGGGAGCAGTACTTC. This sequence encodes CASKVKGGGEQYF.

A note on this clone: No DNA is shown, since the ends of the CDR3 on it are uncertain; the CDR3 is the one TCRdb lists. The J gene is TRBJ1-5, the V gene TRBV7-9. Germline-derived CDR1 and CDR2 are SEHNR and FQNEAQ (reference sequence). The CDR3 length equals 15 residues, ends included. CDR3 sequence reads: CASSPSRSSGQPQHF.

The chain has TRBV6-1 and TRBJ2-3; no firm D call. CDR3 length equals 12 residues. V shed 7 bases and J shed 5 bases, with 10 bases lying between them. Germline CDR1 MNHNS, CDR2 SASEGT. As DNA, the CDR3 is TGTGCCAGCACAGTCTTGGGAGATACGCAGTATTTT. It translates to CASTVLGDTQYF.

The chain uses TRBV23-1 and TRBJ2-1; D gene unclear. TRBV23-1 qualifies as an ORF whose function is uncertain. CDR3 size: 16 residues. V was pared by 0 bases and J by 4 bases, with 13 bases between. In nucleotides, the CDR3 is TGCGCCAGCAGTCAATCGTTGCCCAAGCCATACAATGAGCAGTTCTTC. It is translated as CASSQSLPKPYNEQFF.

The chain is built from TRBV4-3 and TRBJ2-1; D not certain. Trimming removed 0 bases from V and 1 base from J, with 10 bases in between. Germline CDR1 is LGHNA and CDR2 is YSLEER. The CDR3 spans 16 residues. CDR3: CASSQEVSYSYNEQFF. CDR3 nucleotide sequence: TGCGCCAGCAGCCAAGAGGTCTCATATTCCTACAATGAGCAGTTCTTC.

The chain links TRBV7-7 to TRBJ2-5, with 9 bases that match TRBD1. The trim removed 5 bases at V and 2 bases at J, leaving 6 bases unmatched. The germline V gene has CDR1 SSHAT and CDR2 FNYEAQ (reference sequence). This CDR3 contains 15 residues. This CDR3 is CASSQGQGIQETQYF. In DNA, the CDR3 is TGTGCCAGCAGCCAAGGACAGGGGATTCAAGAGACCCAGTACTTC. Looking up the rest from reference TRBV7-7 and TRBJ2-5 gives the full variable domain: GAGVSQSPRYKVTKRGQDVTLRCDPISSHATLYWYQQALGQGPEFLTYFNYEAQPDKSGLPSDRFSAERPEGSISTLTIQRTEQRDSAMYRCASSQGQGIQETQYFGPGTRLLVL.

The chain links TRBV5-5 to TRBJ1-3, with 8 positions matching TRBD1. From germline, CDR1 is SGHKS and CDR2 YYEKEE (reference sequence). This CDR3 contains 15 residues. The V segment lost 5 bases and the J segment 4 bases; nucleotides outside the gene matches: 8. CDR3 region: CASRFGQGRGNTIYF. CDR3 nucleotide sequence: TGTGCCAGCAGGTTTGGACAGGGAAGGGGAAACACCATATATTTT.

The rearrangement joins TRBV4-3 to TRBJ2-1; D remains unclear. V was shortened by 2 bases and J by 5 bases, with 10 bases between the two germline ends. This CDR3 is 14 amino acids long. Germline CDR1 is LGHNA and CDR2 is YSLEER. CDR3 sequence (DNA): TGCGCCAGCAGCCAAAATGGGGAAGACAATGAGCAGTTCTTC. Protein product: CASSQNGEDNEQFF.

The V and J genes are TRBV18 and TRBJ2-7; 10 bases map to TRBD1. Per germline, CDR1 KGHSH and CDR2 LQKENI. The CDR3 is 15 residues long. J gave up 5 bases and V 0 bases, and 4 bases lay outside the gene matches. The CDR3 nucleotides are TGTGCCAGCTCACCACCGACAGGGGGCCACAACGAGCAGTACTTC. As protein: CASSPPTGGHNEQYF.

This chain connects TRBV6-1 to TRBJ1-2; 12 bases fit TRBD1. In germline, CDR1 is MNHNS, CDR2 SASEGT. J lost 6 bases, V lost 6 bases, and 2 bases had no gene match. The CDR3 length is 13 residues. CDR3 residues: CASSRDRGHGYTF. CDR3 DNA: TGTGCCAGCAGCCGGGACAGGGGGCATGGCTACACCTTC.

The V and J genes are TRBV30 and TRBJ2-7; the match to TRBD1 covers 9 bases. This CDR3 spans 14 amino acids. The V segment lost 0 bases and the J segment 3 bases; nucleotides outside the gene matches: 3. In germline, CDR1 is GTSNPN, CDR2 SVGIG (reference sequence). CDR3 sequence: CAWSVLGQGYEQYF. The CDR3 bases are TGTGCCTGGAGTGTATTGGGACAGGGCTACGAGCAGTACTTC. Based on the CDR3 plus reference TRBV30 and TRBJ2-7, the full variable domain is SQTIHQWPATLVQPVGSPLSLECTVEGTSNPNLYWYRQAAGRGLQLLFYSVGIGQISSEVPQNLSASRPQDRQFILSSKKLLLSDSGFYLCAWSVLGQGYEQYFGPGTRLTVT.

The chain links TRBV5-4 to TRBJ2-4, with 10 positions matching TRBD2. The CDR3 length is 19 residues. The trim removed 4 bases at V and 2 bases at J, leaving 15 bases unmatched. Germline CDR1 SGHNT, CDR2 YYREEE (reference sequence). CDR3: CASSPPASAGGPTKNIQYF. The DNA for the CDR3 is TGTGCCAGCAGCCCCCCAGCCTCAGCGGGAGGGCCAACCAAAAACATTCAGTACTTC.

V gene TRBV25-1 combines with J gene TRBJ2-7; 9 positions agree with TRBD1. J gave up 0 bases and V 0 bases, and 6 bases lay outside the gene matches. The germline CDR1 and CDR2 sequences are MGHDK and SYGVNS. The CDR3 loop spans 17 amino acids. The CDR3 region is CASSEYAPGQGSYEQYF. CDR3 in DNA: TGTGCCAGCAGTGAATATGCCCCGGGACAGGGCTCCTACGAGCAGTACTTC.

The rearrangement joins TRBV4-2 to TRBJ1-1; D call uncertain. Germline CDR1 LGHNA, CDR2 YNFKEQ. V was trimmed by 2 bases and J by 2 bases, leaving 15 bases between them. CDR3 length: 16 residues. The CDR3, as DNA: TGTGCCAGCAGCCAACGCGGCGGAAGCTTAAACACTGAAGCTTTCTTT. It encodes CASSQRGGSLNTEAFF.

The chain links TRBV5-5 to TRBJ1-4, with 8 bases matching TRBD1. Germline V CDR1 and CDR2: SGHKS, YYEKEE (reference sequence). Trimming took 4 bases from V and 4 from J; bases not matched to a gene: 3. The CDR3 has 14 amino acids. CDR3 bases: TGTGCCAGCAGCCCAGGGGGCGGTAATGAAAAACTGTTTTTT. Its protein is CASSPGGGNEKLFF. Variable domain in full (rest from reference TRBV5-5 and TRBJ1-4): DAGVTQSPTHLIKTRGQQVTLRCSPISGHKSVSWYQQVLGQGPQFIFQYYEKEERGRGNFPDRFSARQFPNYSSELNVNALLLGDSALYLCASSPGGGNEKLFFGSGTQLSVL.

The chain couples TRBV28 to TRBJ2-7; possible D gene TRBD2, 5 bases. There are 12 residues in the CDR3. V gave up 5 bases and J gave up 6 bases, with 11 bases separating them. In germline, CDR1 is MDHEN, CDR2 SYDVKM. The CDR3 loop is CASSLRRGEQYF. The CDR3 DNA reads as TGTGCCAGCAGTCTCCGACGGGGCGAGCAGTACTTC.

Regarding this clone: At the DNA level, this CDR3 is encoded by other sequences in the same sample as well. V is TRBV7-2 and J is TRBJ2-7, with D hard to call. The ends were cut back, 1 base at V and 2 bases at J, with 3 bases in the middle. CDR3 size: 12 residues. Germline-derived CDR1 and CDR2 are SGHTA and FQGNSA. CDR3 loop: CASSLVTYEQYF. The CDR3 nucleotides read TGTGCCAGCAGCTTAGTAACCTACGAGCAGTACTTC.

The chain combines TRBV9 with TRBJ2-5; no definite D call. This CDR3 spans 15 amino acids. The germline gives CDR1 SGDLS, CDR2 YYNGEE. V was pared by 3 bases and J by 0 bases, with 12 bases between. The CDR3 region is CASSAHSENQETQYF. The CDR3, as DNA: TGTGCCAGCAGCGCCCACAGCGAAAACCAAGAGACCCAGTACTTC.

This sequence joins TRBV5-4 and TRBJ2-5; 8 bases agree with TRBD2. Germline loops: CDR1 SGHNT, CDR2 YYREEE (reference sequence). Trimming took 5 bases from V and 5 from J; bases not matched to a gene: 5. The CDR3 covers 13 residues. CDR3 coding DNA: TGTGCCAGCAGAGCGGGAGTACATGAGACCCAGTACTTC. Translating it yields CASRAGVHETQYF.

This chain joins TRBV29-1 and TRBJ2-1, with D tentatively TRBD1 or TRBD2 (5 bases each). Germline-derived CDR1 and CDR2 are SQVTM and ANQGSEA. This CDR3 has 14 amino acids. V lost 5 bases, J lost 13 bases, and 24 bases lay in between. CDR3 in DNA: TGCAGCGTTCGGGACCCTCTGGGGTTTAAGTCCCAGTTCTTC. Its translation is CSVRDPLGFKSQFF.

The rearrangement links TRBV5-6 to TRBJ2-7; possibly TRBD2 for D (5 bases). The germline V and J ends were trimmed by 4 bases and 3 bases, with 11 bases remaining between them. Germline lookup yields CDR1 SGHDT and CDR2 YYEEEE. CDR3 length equals 13 residues. The CDR3 coding sequence is TGTGCCAGCAGCCCCGGACTCCACTACGAGCAGTACTTC. Protein sequence: CASSPGLHYEQYF.

The chain is built from TRBV10-1 and TRBJ2-1; 14 bases are a match to TRBD2. In germline, CDR1 is WNHNN, CDR2 SYGVQD (reference sequence). The J segment lost 1 base and the V segment lost 4 bases, leaving 6 bases of the junction unmatched. The CDR3 loop spans 18 amino acids. In nucleotides, the CDR3 is TGCGCCAGCAGTGGCGGGACTAGCGGGAGTGTTTCCTACAATGAGCAGTTCTTC. It codes for CASSGGTSGSVSYNEQFF.

This chain links TRBV5-8 with TRBJ1-1; TRBD1 aligns across 9 bases. The CDR3 runs 17 residues. The V gene's germline CDR1 is SGHTS and CDR2 YDEGEE. The J segment lost 0 bases and the V segment lost 2 bases, leaving 8 bases of the junction unmatched. The CDR3 region is CASSLGQGINLNTEAFF. CDR3 coding DNA: TGTGCCAGCAGCTTAGGACAGGGGATAAACTTGAACACTGAAGCTTTCTTT. The complete variable domain, with remaining parts taken from reference TRBV5-8 and TRBJ1-1, reads EAGVTQSPTHLIKTRGQQATLRCSPISGHTSVYWYQQALGLGLQFLLWYDEGEERNRGNFPPRFSGRQFPNYSSELNVNALELEDSALYLCASSLGQGINLNTEAFFGQGTRLTVV.

The chain employs TRBV6-1 and TRBJ1-2; no clear D. Germline CDR1 is MNHNS and CDR2 is SASEGT. The V end lost 6 bases, the J end lost 4 bases, and 12 bases lay between the germline ends. CDR3 length equals 13 residues. In nucleotides, the CDR3 is TGTGCCAGCAGGCCGGGAAGCGGCTATGGCTACACCTTC. It is translated as CASRPGSGYGYTF.

The chain joins TRBV13 to TRBJ1-3; D gene ambiguous. This CDR3 is 17 amino acids long. Per germline, CDR1 PRHDT and CDR2 FYEKMQ (reference sequence). The germline V and J ends were trimmed by 4 bases and 0 bases, with 16 bases remaining between them. The CDR3 reads CASSYRSDVHSGNTIYF. CDR3 nucleotide sequence: TGTGCCAGCAGCTACCGATCAGACGTACACTCTGGAAACACCATATATTTT. The whole variable domain, remainder taken from reference TRBV13 and TRBJ1-3, is AAGVIQSPRHLIKEKRETATLKCYPIPRHDTVYWYQQGPGQDPQFLISFYEKMQSDKGSIPDRFSAQQFSDYHSELNMSSLELGDSALYFCASSYRSDVHSGNTIYFGEGSWLTVV.

The chain carries TRBV2 and TRBJ1-3; weak D call: TRBD1 (5 bases). From germline, CDR1 is SNHLY and CDR2 FYNNEI. V was shortened by 6 bases and J by 1 base, with 13 bases between the two germline ends. The length of the CDR3 is 15 residues. CDR3 residues: CASRPQGRSGNTIYF. CDR3 nucleotides: TGTGCCAGCAGGCCTCAGGGTCGTTCTGGAAACACCATATATTTT. Looking up the rest from reference TRBV2 and TRBJ1-3 gives the full variable domain: EPEVTQTPSHQVTQMGQEVILRCVPISNHLYFYWYRQILGQKVEFLVSFYNNEISEKSEIFDDQFSVERPDGSNFTLKIRSTKLEDSAMYFCASRPQGRSGNTIYFGEGSWLTVV.

The genes are TRBV14 and TRBJ1-1; D is uncertain. This CDR3 has 16 amino acids. V lost 1 base, J lost 4 bases, and 16 bases lay in between. CDR1 and CDR2 from the germline V gene are SGHDN and FVKESK. The CDR3 loop is CASSQVVGIVSTEAFF. CDR3 sequence (DNA): TGTGCCAGCAGCCAAGTGGTAGGGATCGTTAGCACTGAAGCTTTCTTT.

The chain uses TRBV28 and TRBJ1-5; D gene unclear. Deletions cut 5 bases from V and 8 bases from J, with 10 bases between. CDR1 is MDHEN, CDR2 SYDVKM, per germline. The CDR3 extends over 12 amino acids. The CDR3 loop reads CASSPQVEPQHF. CDR3 coding DNA: TGTGCCAGCAGTCCCCAGGTGGAGCCCCAGCATTTT.

This clone was observed a few times. The J gene is TRBJ2-1, the V gene TRBV19; 8 bases agree with TRBD1. Germline assignment: CDR1 LNHDA and CDR2 SQIVND (reference sequence). The V gene end was trimmed by 6 bases and the J gene end by 4 bases; junction bases not matched to a gene: 8. The CDR3 contains 15 residues. DNA for the CDR3: TGTGCCAGTAGACTTGACAGGGGTGGATACAATGAGCAGTTCTTC. This codes for CASRLDRGGYNEQFF.

The CDR3 loop reads CASIPSVGAFYEQYF. CDR3 nucleotides: TGTGCCAGCATCCCCTCAGTGGGGGCCTTTTACGAGCAGTACTTC. The chain has TRBV6-5 and TRBJ2-7; D is possibly TRBD1 (6 bases). Germline lookup yields CDR1 MNHEY and CDR2 SVGAGI. The CDR3 length is 15 residues. V was cut by 7 bases and J by 4 bases, with 20 bases left in between.